This entry lists 19 T cell receptor beta chains sequenced from one sample in a study of T cells in Graves' hyperthyroidism and ophthalmopathy. Authors of the study amplified TCR beta CDR3 regions from RNA transcripts. In the first-round RT-PCR of the TCR CDR3, the HTBI primer set was used. Using its own MiXCR run on the multiplex PCR reads, TCRdb lists one record per CDR3 protein. Of hundreds of thousands of distinct CDR3 sequences in the sample, 46% were seen once. Specimen: peripheral blood or thyroid tissue (not recorded which). The receptors stem from a woman aged 18-30 years with Graves' hyperthyroidism.

The chain carries TRBV7-2 and TRBJ2-5; 9 nucleotides agree with TRBD1. The CDR3 spans 16 residues. Trimming took 5 bases from V and 2 from J; bases not matched to a gene: 9. Germline CDR1 and CDR2: SGHTA and FQGNSA. CDR3 protein: CASSDTRQGGQETQYF. CDR3 DNA: TGTGCCAGCAGCGACACAAGACAGGGGGGGCAAGAGACCCAGTACTTC.

There are a few counts of this clonotype. The chain has TRBV7-2 and TRBJ2-7; 10 positions match TRBD2. CDR3 size: 14 residues. The junction had 6 bases not matched to a gene; V was cut back by 4 bases and J by 6 bases. CDR1 and CDR2 (germline): SGHTA, FQGNSA. This chain's CDR3 is CASSSGLATTEQYF. CDR3 DNA sequence: TGTGCCAGCAGCTCGGGACTAGCGACGACCGAGCAGTACTTC.

The chain links TRBV7-9 to TRBJ2-7, with TRBD2 matching over 9 bases. V lost 5 bases and J lost 2; bases outside the gene matches: 7. Germline CDR1 and CDR2: SEHNR and FQNEAQ (reference sequence). This CDR3 comprises 15 residues. The chain's CDR3 is CASSQGASGAYEQYF. The CDR3 DNA follows: TGTGCCAGCAGCCAGGGCGCTAGCGGGGCCTACGAGCAGTACTTC.

The V and J genes are TRBV25-1 and TRBJ1-2, with D possibly TRBD1 on 6 matching bases. There are 13 residues in the CDR3. Germline loops: CDR1 MGHDK, CDR2 SYGVNS. With 5 bases removed from V and 3 bases from J, the gap between germline ends came to 10 bases. CDR3 sequence: CASSSHRDYGYTF. CDR3 nucleotides: TGTGCCAGCAGTTCACACAGGGACTATGGCTACACCTTC.

Comment on this clonotype: Its ends do not fully match the called genes, so a read error is possible. V and J are TRBV15 and TRBJ2-6; 8 bases are shared with TRBD1. The CDR3 contains 17 residues. Germline CDR1 and CDR2: LNHNV and YYDKDF (reference sequence). The DNA for the CDR3 is TGTGCCACCGGCAGAGGACAGGGCCGCTCTGGGGCCAACGTCCTGACTTTC. Its protein product is CATGRGQGRSGANVLTF.

Ten or more counts support this clonotype. V usage is TRBV9 and J usage is TRBJ2-6; D not resolved. V shed 0 bases and J shed 2 bases, with 6 bases lying between them. There are 15 residues in the CDR3. Germline V gene sequence: CDR1 SGDLS, CDR2 YYNGEE. CDR3 nucleotide sequence: TGTGCCAGCAGCGTAGCGTTGGCTGGGGCCAACGTCCTGACTTTC. Amino acid sequence: CASSVALAGANVLTF.

The chain couples TRBV25-1 to TRBJ2-3; the D gene is possibly TRBD1 (5 bases). With 6 bases removed from V and 0 bases from J, the gap between germline ends came to 10 bases. The CDR3 consists of 14 residues. The germline CDR1 and CDR2 sequences are MGHDK and SYGVNS. The CDR3 DNA reads TGTGCCAGCAGCCCGACAGAAAGCACAGATACGCAGTATTTT. Translated: CASSPTESTDTQYF.

Remarks on this clonotype: With a much larger clone just one base away, this may be a read error. The CDR3 DNA reads TGTGCCAGCAGTGACCTTAAACTTTCGGAAGCTTTCTTT. It is translated as CASSDLKLSEAFF. This rearrangement joins TRBV6-1 to TRBJ1-1; no definite D call. Germline CDR1 reads MNHNS; CDR2 reads SASEGT. This CDR3 contains 13 residues. V was shortened by 3 bases and J by 8 bases, with 13 bases between the two germline ends.

The chain couples TRBV20-1 to TRBJ2-7; TRBD1 is a possible D gene (5 bases). CDR1 and CDR2 (germline): DFQATT, SNEGSKA (reference sequence). The V and J ends lost 8 bases and 7 bases respectively, with 15 bases between them. This CDR3 comprises 11 residues. The CDR3 reads CSTKGPTEQYF. CDR3 DNA sequence: TGCAGTACGAAGGGGCCGACTGAGCAGTACTTC.

Many counts were recorded for this clonotype. The rearrangement uses TRBV11-2 and TRBJ1-1; possibly TRBD1 for D (6 bases). The CDR3 extends over 12 amino acids. V was shortened by 2 bases and J by 10 bases, with 11 bases between the two germline ends. CDR1 is SGHAT and CDR2 is FQNNGV in the germline V gene. The CDR3 spells CASSLRTGRAFF. CDR3 nucleotide sequence: TGTGCCAGCAGCTTACGAACAGGGCGAGCTTTCTTT.

The J gene is TRBJ1-2, the V gene TRBV9; 8 nucleotides agree with TRBD1. The germline CDR1 and CDR2 sequences are SGDLS and YYNGEE. The CDR3 totals 15 residues. Trimming took 4 bases from V and 2 from J; bases not matched to a gene: 7. The CDR3 spells CASSTTTGVNYGYTF. The CDR3 coding sequence is TGTGCCAGCAGCACGACGACAGGGGTGAACTATGGCTACACCTTC.

The V call is TRBV7-9, the J call TRBJ2-5; tentative D call: TRBD1 (6 bases). CDR3 length equals 15 residues. Germline V gene lookup returns CDR1 SEHNR and CDR2 FQNEAQ (reference sequence). Between the trimmed V and J ends, which lost 4 bases and 2 bases, there was a span of 14 bases. CDR3 coding DNA: TGTGCCAGCAGCTCCCTTTCCACAGGGCAAGAGACCCAGTACTTC. Translation gives CASSSLSTGQETQYF.

This CDR3 is CATSEPAGNTGELFF. The CDR3 nucleotides are TGTGCCACCAGTGAGCCAGCGGGAAACACCGGGGAGCTGTTTTTT. V is TRBV24-1 and J is TRBJ2-2, with 7 bases lining up with TRBD2. With 4 bases clipped from V and 2 bases from J, the junction kept 3 bases outside the gene matches. The CDR3 runs to 15 residues. In germline, CDR1 is KGHDR, CDR2 SFDVKD.

This clonotype was seen repeatedly, ten times or more. The rearrangement joins TRBV7-2 to TRBJ2-5, with a tentative D call TRBD2 (6 bases). The germline V gene has CDR1 SGHTA and CDR2 FQGNSA. The CDR3 sequence is 14 residues long. Trimming removed 6 bases at V and 4 bases at J, with 15 bases between. DNA of the CDR3: TGTGCCAGCAGTTCGACGGGACTTTCAGAGACCCAGTACTTC. Protein sequence: CASSSTGLSETQYF.

J is TRBJ2-7 and V is TRBV25-1; the match to TRBD1 covers 7 bases. Losses at the gene ends were 8 bases for V and 3 bases for J; bases not matched to a gene: 7. The CDR3 has 13 residues. Germline V gives CDR1 MGHDK, CDR2 SYGVNS. CDR3 nucleotides: TGTGCCAGCGCCGGGACAGCGTACTACGAGCAGTACTTC. It yields the protein CASAGTAYYEQYF.

This sequence joins TRBV10-3 and TRBJ2-7; 7 bases fit TRBD1. The CDR3 runs 12 residues. Germline CDR1 reads ENHRY; CDR2 reads SYGVKD. V lost 2 bases, J lost 5 bases, and 0 bases stayed unmatched. CDR3 sequence (DNA): TGTGCCATCAGTGAGCAGGGGGACGAGCAGTACTTC. Translating gives CAISEQGDEQYF.

V usage is TRBV7-3 and J usage is TRBJ2-5; tentatively, D is TRBD2 (5 bases). CDR3 length equals 14 residues. CDR1 and CDR2 from the germline V gene are SGHTA and FQGTGA. Trimming shortened V by 8 bases and J by 6 bases, and 19 bases separated the two germline ends. CDR3 residues: CASSPSGGAKTQYF. The CDR3 nucleotides read TGTGCCAGCTCCCCCTCCGGAGGAGCGAAGACCCAGTACTTC.

This clonotype was seen only a few times. This sequence joins TRBV7-8 and TRBJ1-3, with TRBD1 matching 8 bases. Losses at the gene ends were 5 bases for V and 3 bases for J; bases not matched to a gene: 9. The CDR3 spans 16 residues. In germline, CDR1 is SGHVS, CDR2 FQNEAQ. The CDR3 DNA sequence: TGTGCCAGCAGCCTCATAGGACAGGGTAGTGGAAACACCATATATTTT. The encoded protein is CASSLIGQGSGNTIYF.

The chain joins TRBV7-8 to TRBJ2-5, with TRBD2 matching over 13 bases. The V gene end was trimmed by 6 bases and the J gene end by 3 bases; junction bases not matched to a gene: 4. Germline values: CDR1 SGHVS, CDR2 FQNEAQ. This CDR3 spans 15 amino acids. The CDR3 bases are TGTGCCAGCAGACTAGCGGGAGGGCCGGAAGAGACCCAGTACTTC. This sequence encodes CASRLAGGPEETQYF. The full variable domain, in which reference TRBV7-8 and TRBJ2-5 provide the parts outside the CDR3, is GAGVSQSPRYKVAKRGQDVALRCDPISGHVSLFWYQQALGQGPEFLTYFQNEAQLDKSGLPSDRFFAERPEGSVSTLKIQRTQQEDSAVYLCASRLAGGPEETQYFGPGTRLLVL.